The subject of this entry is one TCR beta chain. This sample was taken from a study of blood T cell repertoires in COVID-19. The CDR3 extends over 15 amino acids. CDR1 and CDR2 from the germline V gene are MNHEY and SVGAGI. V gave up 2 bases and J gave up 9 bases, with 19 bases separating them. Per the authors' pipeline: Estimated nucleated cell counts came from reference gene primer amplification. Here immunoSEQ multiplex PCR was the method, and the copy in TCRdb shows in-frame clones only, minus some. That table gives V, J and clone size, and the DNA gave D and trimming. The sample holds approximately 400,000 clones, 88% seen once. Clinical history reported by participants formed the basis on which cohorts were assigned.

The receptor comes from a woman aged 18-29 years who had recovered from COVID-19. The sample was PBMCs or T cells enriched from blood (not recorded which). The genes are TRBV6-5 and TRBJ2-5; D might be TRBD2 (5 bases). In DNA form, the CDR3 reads TGTGCCAGCAGTTACGGGTCACCGGCGAGCGGCTCCCAGTACTTC. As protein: CASSYGSPASGSQYF.